The rows below give T cell receptor beta chains drawn from one sample of a study of blood T cell repertoires in COVID-19. TCRdb's table, derived via immunoSEQ multiplex PCR, lists solely in-frame clones and lacks some. The data show about 130,000 clones, about four fifths seen once. Specimen: peripheral blood. The receptors derive from a young man with COVID-19, enrolled during active disease. Each CDR3 is given with its conserved first and last residue. Fields, in order: D gene, V gene, clone size, J gene, CDR3 DNA, CDR3 protein. A D gene is named only where the DNA matches it firmly. Rows may omit the clone size; those that give it use once, few, many or a size class.

d_call: NA
v_call: TRBV12-3/TRBV12-4
clone_size: NA
j_call: TRBJ2-7
cdr3_nt: TGTGCCAGCAGCCTCAAGCTAGGTCTCGAGCAGTACTTC
cdr3_aa: CASSLKLGLEQYF

d_call: NA
v_call: TRBV3-1/TRBV3-2
clone_size: NA
j_call: TRBJ2-2
cdr3_nt: TGTGCCAGCAGCACCCGAGGGACCGGGGAGCTGTTTTTT
cdr3_aa: CASSTRGTGELFF

d_call: NA
v_call: TRBV5-1
clone_size: NA
j_call: TRBJ1-1
cdr3_nt: TGCGCCAGCAGCGAGGGGGTAGGCACTGAAGCTTTCTTT
cdr3_aa: CASSEGVGTEAFF

d_call: NA
v_call: TRBV9
clone_size: NA
j_call: TRBJ2-2
cdr3_nt: TGTGCCAGCAGCGGGACGACAGGTAACACCGGGGAGCTGTTTTTT
cdr3_aa: CASSGTTGNTGELFF

d_call: NA
v_call: TRBV7-8
clone_size: once
j_call: TRBJ2-7
cdr3_nt: TGTGCCAGCAGCTTATCGAGCTCCTACGAGCAGTACTTC
cdr3_aa: CASSLSSSYEQYF

d_call: NA
v_call: TRBV30
clone_size: NA
j_call: TRBJ1-4
cdr3_nt: TGTGCCTGGAGTCGCGGGGACGTGCCTGGGGATGAAAAACTGTTTTTT
cdr3_aa: CAWSRGDVPGDEKLFF

d_call: NA
v_call: TRBV7-9
clone_size: NA
j_call: TRBJ2-1
cdr3_nt: TGTGCCAGCAGCCGGACTGATACCAATGAGCAGTTCTTC
cdr3_aa: CASSRTDTNEQFF

d_call: TRBD2
v_call: TRBV7-8
clone_size: few
j_call: TRBJ2-7
cdr3_nt: TGTGCCAGCAGCCGACGACTAGCGGGAGGTGGCGACCCCTACGAGCAGTACTTC
cdr3_aa: CASSRRLAGGGDPYEQYF

d_call: TRBD2
v_call: TRBV7-9
clone_size: NA
j_call: TRBJ2-1
cdr3_nt: TGTGCCAGCAGCTTAGATACGGGCGGGAGGATCAATGAGCAGTTCTTC
cdr3_aa: CASSLDTGGRINEQFF

d_call: NA
v_call: TRBV7-8
clone_size: once
j_call: TRBJ1-5
cdr3_nt: TGTGCCAGCAGCCCCCACGAGGGTGTGGGGCCCCAGCATTTT
cdr3_aa: CASSPHEGVGPQHF

d_call: NA
v_call: TRBV25-1
clone_size: NA
j_call: TRBJ1-4
cdr3_nt: TGTGCCAGCAGTGACAGGAACAGGGCTCCGAATGAAAAACTGTTTTTT
cdr3_aa: CASSDRNRAPNEKLFF

d_call: TRBD1
v_call: TRBV3-1/TRBV3-2
clone_size: NA
j_call: TRBJ1-3
cdr3_nt: TGTGCCAGCAGCCAAGGAAAGGGGGCAGGAAACACCATATATTTT
cdr3_aa: CASSQGKGAGNTIYF

d_call: TRBD2
v_call: TRBV27
clone_size: NA
j_call: TRBJ2-2
cdr3_nt: TGTGCCAGCAGTTCTATAAGACTAGCGGGGGGTGACGGTGGCACCGGGGAGCTGTTTTTT
cdr3_aa: CASSSIRLAGGDGGTGELFF

d_call: NA
v_call: TRBV6-5
clone_size: NA
j_call: TRBJ2-7
cdr3_nt: TGTGCCAGCAGTTACTTGGCAGGGTCGTACGAGCAGTACTTC
cdr3_aa: CASSYLAGSYEQYF

d_call: TRBD2
v_call: TRBV5-8
clone_size: NA
j_call: TRBJ2-1
cdr3_nt: TGTGCCAGCAGCTTTAAAGCGGGAGAGTTGAATGAGCAGTTCTTC
cdr3_aa: CASSFKAGELNEQFF

d_call: TRBD1
v_call: TRBV29-1
clone_size: NA
j_call: TRBJ2-7
cdr3_nt: TGCAGCGTTGAGGGCCGGGACAGGGGGCCCCACGAGCAGTACTTC
cdr3_aa: CSVEGRDRGPHEQYF

d_call: NA
v_call: TRBV7-3
clone_size: NA
j_call: TRBJ2-5
cdr3_nt: TGTGCCAGCAGCCTAGCCCCCCAAGAGACCCAGTACTTC
cdr3_aa: CASSLAPQETQYF

d_call: TRBD1
v_call: TRBV11-3
clone_size: NA
j_call: TRBJ2-7
cdr3_nt: TGTGCCAGCAGCTCGGGACAGGGGAAATGGGTGGGCGAGCAGTACTTC
cdr3_aa: CASSSGQGKWVGEQYF

d_call: TRBD1
v_call: TRBV14
clone_size: NA
j_call: TRBJ1-2
cdr3_nt: TGTGCCAGCAGCCACGGGACAGGGCTGAACTATGGCTACACCTTC
cdr3_aa: CASSHGTGLNYGYTF

d_call: NA
v_call: TRBV29-1
clone_size: once
j_call: TRBJ2-2
cdr3_nt: TGCAGCGTTGAAGATACCACGGACACCGGGGAGCTGTTTTTT
cdr3_aa: CSVEDTTDTGELFF

d_call: NA
v_call: TRBV28
clone_size: NA
j_call: TRBJ1-2
cdr3_nt: TGTGCCAGCAGTTTTGGGGGAGGTAACTATGGCTACACCTTC
cdr3_aa: CASSFGGGNYGYTF

d_call: NA
v_call: TRBV29-1
clone_size: many
j_call: TRBJ2-7
cdr3_nt: TGCAGCGGGAGGCAGGGGAGCGAGCAGTACTTC
cdr3_aa: CSGRQGSEQYF

d_call: NA
v_call: TRBV19
clone_size: NA
j_call: TRBJ1-1
cdr3_nt: TGTGCCACTACGAGGCAGGGGCCATCCATGAACACTGAAGCTTTCTTT
cdr3_aa: CATTRQGPSMNTEAFF

d_call: NA
v_call: TRBV18
clone_size: NA
j_call: TRBJ1-1
cdr3_nt: TGTGCCAGCTCACCACCGGGCATCCCGAACACTGAAGCTTTCTTT
cdr3_aa: CASSPPGIPNTEAFF

d_call: NA
v_call: TRBV4-2
clone_size: NA
j_call: TRBJ2-1
cdr3_nt: TGTGCCAGCAGCCAAGTTAGACAGGTCCTCTACAATGAGCAGTTCTTC
cdr3_aa: CASSQVRQVLYNEQFF

d_call: NA
v_call: TRBV6-6
clone_size: many
j_call: TRBJ1-2
cdr3_nt: TGTGCCAGTTGGGGCGCGGAAGGCTACACCTTC
cdr3_aa: CASWGAEGYTF

d_call: TRBD1
v_call: TRBV11-2
clone_size: NA
j_call: TRBJ1-2
cdr3_nt: TGTGCCAGCAGACGTACAGGGGTGAGCGGCTACACCTTC
cdr3_aa: CASRRTGVSGYTF

d_call: NA
v_call: TRBV5-4
clone_size: few
j_call: TRBJ2-3
cdr3_nt: TGTGCCAGCAGCTTGCCCCCAACCCCGGGTGCAGATACGCAGTATTTT
cdr3_aa: CASSLPPTPGADTQYF

d_call: TRBD2
v_call: TRBV27
clone_size: NA
j_call: TRBJ2-4
cdr3_nt: TGTGCCACAAGGACTAGCGGGATTGGAAACATTCAGTACTTC
cdr3_aa: CATRTSGIGNIQYF